The present entry profiles one TCR beta chain with its context. The data derive from a study of shared T cell receptors in the human thymus. Assay: immunoSEQ multiplex PCR; the TCRdb copy retains only in-frame clones and omits some. Of hundreds of thousands of clones detected, more than 75% appear once; the ten largest clones hold approximately 0.013%. CDR1 KGHSH and CDR2 LQKENI come from the germline V gene. The CDR3 spans 11 residues. The V gene lost 1 base and the J gene lost 6 bases, with 3 bases spanning the gap. These same records also appear under a second study, on human thymus T cells.

This rearrangement joins TRBV18 to TRBJ1-2, with no clear D. Sequenced sample: thymocytes. The sequence was collected from a boy in the first two years of life with a congenital heart defect. CDR3 nucleotide sequence: TGTGCCAGCTCACCACAGCATGGCTACACCTTC. It specifies CASSPQHGYTF.